Sequencing of this T cell receptor (beta chain) was carried out in a study of blood T cell repertoires in COVID-19. The wider study: T cells, B-cell-depleted T cells, or PBMCs provided the cDNA or gDNA that served as material.

This clone was recorded a few times. As processed by the authors: Using reference gene primer amplification, nucleated cell counts were estimated. Some clones are missing from TCRdb's copy, which holds only in-frame ones; the method was immunoSEQ multiplex PCR. D and trimming come from the DNA, and the V and J calls and clone size come from that table. The profile shows 200,000 to 250,000 clones, around four fifths of them singletons. Germline CDR1 SEHNR, CDR2 FQNEAQ (reference sequence). This CDR3 is built from 15 residues. V lost 1 base to trimming and J lost 7 bases, with 14 bases between them. Sequenced material: peripheral blood. The sequence was collected from a woman at least 80 years old with active or convalescent COVID-19. The chain links TRBV7-9 to TRBJ1-5; tentatively, D is TRBD1 (6 bases). The CDR3 spells CASSLEGGQSQPQHF. The DNA for the CDR3 is TGTGCCAGCAGCTTAGAGGGCGGACAGTCCCAGCCCCAGCATTTT.